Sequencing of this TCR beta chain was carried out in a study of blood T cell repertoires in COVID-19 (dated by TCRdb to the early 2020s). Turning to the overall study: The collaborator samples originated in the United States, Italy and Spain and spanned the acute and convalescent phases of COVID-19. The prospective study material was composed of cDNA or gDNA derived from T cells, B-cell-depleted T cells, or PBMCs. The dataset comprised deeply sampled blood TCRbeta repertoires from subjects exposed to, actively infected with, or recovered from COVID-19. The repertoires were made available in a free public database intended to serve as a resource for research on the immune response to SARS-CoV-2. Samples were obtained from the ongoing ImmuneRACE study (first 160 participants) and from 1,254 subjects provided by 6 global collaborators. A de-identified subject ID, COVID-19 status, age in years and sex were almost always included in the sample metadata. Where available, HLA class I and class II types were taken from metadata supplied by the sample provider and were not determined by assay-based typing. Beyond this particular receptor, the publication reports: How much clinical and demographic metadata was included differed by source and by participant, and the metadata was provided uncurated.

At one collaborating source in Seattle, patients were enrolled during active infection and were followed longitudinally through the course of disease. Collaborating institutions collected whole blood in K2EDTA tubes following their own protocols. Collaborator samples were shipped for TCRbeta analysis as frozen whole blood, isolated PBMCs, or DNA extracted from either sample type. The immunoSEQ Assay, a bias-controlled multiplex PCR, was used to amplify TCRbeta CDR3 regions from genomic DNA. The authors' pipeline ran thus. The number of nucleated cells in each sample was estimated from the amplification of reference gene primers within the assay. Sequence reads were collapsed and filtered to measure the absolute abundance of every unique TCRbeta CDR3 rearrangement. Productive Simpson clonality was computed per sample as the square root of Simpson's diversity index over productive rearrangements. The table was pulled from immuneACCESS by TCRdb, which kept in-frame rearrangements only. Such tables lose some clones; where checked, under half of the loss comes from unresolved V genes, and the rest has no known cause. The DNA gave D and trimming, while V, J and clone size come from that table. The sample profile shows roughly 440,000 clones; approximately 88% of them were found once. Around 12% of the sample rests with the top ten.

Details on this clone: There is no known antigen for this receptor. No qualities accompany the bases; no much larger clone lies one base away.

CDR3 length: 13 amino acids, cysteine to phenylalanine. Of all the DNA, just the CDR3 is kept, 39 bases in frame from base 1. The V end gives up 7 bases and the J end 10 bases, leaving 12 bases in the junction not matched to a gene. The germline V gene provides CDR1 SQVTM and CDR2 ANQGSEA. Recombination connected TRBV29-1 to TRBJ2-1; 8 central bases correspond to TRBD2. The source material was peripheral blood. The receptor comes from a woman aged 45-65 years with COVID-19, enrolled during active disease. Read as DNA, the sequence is TGCAGCGCCGAGGTAGCGGGGATGGGGGAGCAGTTCTTC. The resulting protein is CSAEVAGMGEQFF.